What follows describes a single T cell receptor (beta chain). Its target is unknown. Produced via immunoSEQ multiplex PCR; TCRdb's table is partial and in-frame only. The sample lists some 150,000 clones, 75% to 90% occurring once. The sample comes from a study of cytomegalovirus exposure and HLA in healthy donors. The study's findings and limits: It was approximately 160 TCR beta chains that were listed as cytomegalovirus-associated.

There are 14 residues in the CDR3. Deletions cut 7 bases from V and 5 bases from J, with 17 bases between. CDR1 and CDR2 (germline): MDHEN, SYDVKM. Specimen: PBMCs. This TCR was sampled from a woman younger than 30 in good health and CMV-seropositive. This rearrangement joins TRBV28 to TRBJ1-1, with a possible D match to TRBD1 (5 bases). This CDR3 is CASNPRTYTTEAFF. In nucleotides, the CDR3 is TGTGCCAGCAACCCGAGGACATACACTACTGAAGCTTTCTTT.